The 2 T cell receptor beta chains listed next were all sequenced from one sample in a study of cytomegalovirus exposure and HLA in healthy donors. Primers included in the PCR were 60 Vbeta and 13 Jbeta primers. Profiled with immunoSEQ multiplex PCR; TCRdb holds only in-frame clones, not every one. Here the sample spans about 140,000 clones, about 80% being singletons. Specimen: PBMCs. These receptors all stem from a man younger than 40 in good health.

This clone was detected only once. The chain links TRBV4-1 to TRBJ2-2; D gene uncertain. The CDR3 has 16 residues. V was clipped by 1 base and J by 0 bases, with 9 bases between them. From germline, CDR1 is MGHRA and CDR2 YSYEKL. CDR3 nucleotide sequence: TGCGCCAGCAGCCAAGCCGGAGTTACGAACACCGGGGAGCTGTTTTTT. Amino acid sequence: CASSQAGVTNTGELFF.

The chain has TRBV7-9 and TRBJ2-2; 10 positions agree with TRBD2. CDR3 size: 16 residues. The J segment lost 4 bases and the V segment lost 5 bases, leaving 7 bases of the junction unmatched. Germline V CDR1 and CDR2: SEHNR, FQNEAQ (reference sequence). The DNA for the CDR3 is TGTGCCAGCAGCCCGGGACTAGCGATTGGCACCGGGGAGCTGTTTTTT. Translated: CASSPGLAIGTGELFF.